The entry that follows covers one T cell receptor beta chain sequence. The antigen is unknown. The record originates from a study of cytomegalovirus exposure and HLA in healthy donors. The wider study: For the approximately 400 genotyped donors, 65% to 90% fell within the Caucasian-associated ancestry cluster. Study conclusions and caveats: CMV serostatus was the only recorded immune exposure for donors. A later analysis linked a missense DCLRE1C variant to TCR beta V- and J-gene trimming. Most subjects' HLA-A and HLA-B alleles were reportedly predicted from TCR beta sequences.

CDR1 is SQVTM, CDR2 ANQGSEA, per germline. There are 11 residues in the CDR3. The V end lost 3 bases, the J end lost 5 bases, and 7 bases lay between the germline ends. This PCR relied on a set of 60 Vbeta primers and 13 Jbeta primers. Assay used: immunoSEQ multiplex PCR; TCRdb lists only in-frame clones, some missing. The table records under 150,000 clones, approximately 78% of them present only once. Sequenced sample: PBMCs. The receptor was derived from a human donor in good health. This chain links TRBV29-1 with TRBJ1-2, with a possible D match to TRBD1 (5 bases). The CDR3 DNA sequence: TGCAGCGTTGACAGGGTTTATGGCTACACCTTC. It codes for CSVDRVYGYTF.